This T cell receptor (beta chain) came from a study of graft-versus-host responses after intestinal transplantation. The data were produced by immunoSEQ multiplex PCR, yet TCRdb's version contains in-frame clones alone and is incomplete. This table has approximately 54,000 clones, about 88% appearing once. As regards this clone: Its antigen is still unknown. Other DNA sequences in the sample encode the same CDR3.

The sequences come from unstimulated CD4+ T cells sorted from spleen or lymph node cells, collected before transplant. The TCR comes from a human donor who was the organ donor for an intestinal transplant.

The CDR3 DNA reads as TGCAGCGGGCGTTCCGGGACAGGGCGGTACGAGCAGTACTTC. This sequence encodes CSGRSGTGRYEQYF. The chain couples TRBV29-1 to TRBJ2-7; 9 bases line up with TRBD1. The ends lost 7 bases at V and 4 bases at J; junction bases unmatched: 11. Germline CDR1 reads SQVTM; CDR2 reads ANQGSEA. The CDR3 runs to 14 residues.